Detailed here is one TCR beta chain. Its matching antigen is unknown. TCRdb reanalysed the RT-PCR reads using MiXCR and keeps one entry per CDR3 protein. The sample consists of about 520,000 distinct CDR3 sequences, more than 7% of them appearing once. This specimen comes from a study of response to subunit inactivated influenza vaccine. Study conclusions and caveats: The authors offered the suggestion that each seasonal influenza vaccination recruits few new T cells.

Germline loops: CDR1 SGHVS, CDR2 FQNEAQ. Trimming removed 2 bases at V and 5 bases at J, with 16 bases between. This CDR3 has 15 residues. This sequence was found in a man between 50 and 69 years old who received an inactivated influenza vaccine. The chain joins TRBV7-8 to TRBJ2-7, with no clear D. This material consisted of PBMCs from blood, taken less than 30 months after vaccination. CDR3 coding DNA: TGTGCCAGCAGCTTAAGTCGCAGTACCTACCACGAGCAGTACTTC. Protein product: CASSLSRSTYHEQYF.